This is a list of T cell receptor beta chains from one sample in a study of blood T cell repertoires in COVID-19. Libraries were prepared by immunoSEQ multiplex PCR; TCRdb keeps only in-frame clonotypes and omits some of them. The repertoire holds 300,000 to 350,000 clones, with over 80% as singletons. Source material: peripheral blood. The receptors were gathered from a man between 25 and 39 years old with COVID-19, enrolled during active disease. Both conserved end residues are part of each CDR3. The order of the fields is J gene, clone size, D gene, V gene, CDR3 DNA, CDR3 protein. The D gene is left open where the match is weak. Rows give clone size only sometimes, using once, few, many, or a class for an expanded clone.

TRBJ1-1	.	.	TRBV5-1	TGCGCCAGCTCGCGGGGCAGCCGGGACACTGAAGCTTTCTTT	CASSRGSRDTEAFF
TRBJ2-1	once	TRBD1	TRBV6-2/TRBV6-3	TGTGCCAGCAGTAAACAGGGGGCTCCTTCTGAGCAGTTCTTC	CASSKQGAPSEQFF
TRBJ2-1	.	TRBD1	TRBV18	TGTGCCAGCTCCCCCGGGACAGGGAATCTCAATGAGCAGTTCTTC	CASSPGTGNLNEQFF
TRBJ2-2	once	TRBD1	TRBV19	TGTGCCAGTAGTGCCCGGGACAGGGGTTCTGACACCGGGGAGCTGTTTTTT	CASSARDRGSDTGELFF
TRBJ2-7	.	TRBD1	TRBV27	TGTGCCAGCAGTCCTTCCTCCCCAAGACAGGGGGGCTCCTACGAGCAGTACTTC	CASSPSSPRQGGSYEQYF
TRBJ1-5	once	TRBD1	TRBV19	TGTGCCAGTAGTATAGGGCAGGGGGCAAATCAGCCCCAGCATTTT	CASSIGQGANQPQHF
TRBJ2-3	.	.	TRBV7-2	TGTGCCAGCAGCTTAGCGTGGCTCTCGGGTACGCAGTATTTT	CASSLAWLSGTQYF
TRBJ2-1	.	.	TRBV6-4	TGTGCCAGCGCATCTAGCCTCAGCTCCTACAATGAGCAGTTCTTC	CASASSLSSYNEQFF
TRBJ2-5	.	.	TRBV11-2	TGTGCCAGCAGCTTAGCCCCGGGTGGGGAGACCCAGTACTTC	CASSLAPGGETQYF
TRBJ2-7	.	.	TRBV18	TGTGCCAGCTCACCAGGGCAGGGATTCTACGAGCAGTACTTC	CASSPGQGFYEQYF
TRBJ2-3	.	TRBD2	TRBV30	TGTGCCTGGAAAGCGGGAGGTGGAGATACGCAGTATTTT	CAWKAGGGDTQYF
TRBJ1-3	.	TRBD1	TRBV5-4	TGTGCCAGCAGCTTTCAGGGGGCTCGATCTGGAAACACCATATATTTT	CASSFQGARSGNTIYF
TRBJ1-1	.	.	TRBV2	TGTGCCAGCAGTGACGGGGTCACTGAAGCTTTCTTT	CASSDGVTEAFF
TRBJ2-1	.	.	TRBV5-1	TGCGCCAGCAGCTTGCCCTCAGGCTCCTACAATGAGCAGTTCTTC	CASSLPSGSYNEQFF
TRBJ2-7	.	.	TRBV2	TGTGCCGGCGGGCTCCAGACCTACGAGCAGTACTTC	CAGGLQTYEQYF
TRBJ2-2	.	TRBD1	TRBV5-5	TGTGCCAGCAGCTTGCGAACAGGGGCGACCGGGGAGCTGTTTTTT	CASSLRTGATGELFF
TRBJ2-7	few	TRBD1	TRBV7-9	TGTGCCAGCAGCTTACCCCGGGACAGGAGCTCCTACGAGCAGTACTTC	CASSLPRDRSSYEQYF
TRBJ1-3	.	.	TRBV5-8	TGTGCCAGCAGCTGGCAGGGAAACACCATATATTTT	CASSWQGNTIYF
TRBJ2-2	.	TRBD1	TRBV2	TGTGCCAGCATTACCGGGACAGGGACCGGGGAGCTGTTTTTT	CASITGTGTGELFF
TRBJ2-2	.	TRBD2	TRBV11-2	TGTGCCAGCAGCTTAAGACTAGCGGGAGGCACCGGGGAGCTGTTTTTT	CASSLRLAGGTGELFF
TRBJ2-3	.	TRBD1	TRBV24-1	TGTGCCACCAGTGATCCGGGAACCGGGACAGCTAGCACAGATACGCAGTATTTT	CATSDPGTGTASTDTQYF
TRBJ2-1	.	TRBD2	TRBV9	TGTGCCAGCAGCGGAATAATTGGGGAGCGGGGAGGGCTCAATGAGCAGTTCTTC	CASSGIIGERGGLNEQFF
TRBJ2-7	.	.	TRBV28	TGTGCCAGCAGTTTGGCAGGGGCATTGTCCGAGCAGTACTTC	CASSLAGALSEQYF
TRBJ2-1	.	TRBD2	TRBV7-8	TGTGCCAGCAGCCAAGCGGGAGGACCCTACAATGAGCAGTTCTTC	CASSQAGGPYNEQFF
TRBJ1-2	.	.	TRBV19	TGTGCCAGTAGTATACAGGGATATGGCTACACCTTC	CASSIQGYGYTF
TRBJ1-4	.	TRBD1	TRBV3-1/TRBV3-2	TGTGCCAGCAGCCTTACAGGGGTATCAACTAATGAAAAACTGTTTTTT	CASSLTGVSTNEKLFF
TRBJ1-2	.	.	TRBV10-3	TGTGCCATCAGTGAGTCTGTAGGCGGCCATGGCTACACCTTC	CAISESVGGHGYTF
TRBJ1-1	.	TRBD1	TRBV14	TGTGCCAGCAGCCGACAGGGGGCCTTGAACACTGAAGCTTTCTTT	CASSRQGALNTEAFF
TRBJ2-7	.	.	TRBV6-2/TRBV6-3	TGTGCCAGCCGCCTTCACTCCGGGACAACCTACGAGCAGTACTTC	CASRLHSGTTYEQYF
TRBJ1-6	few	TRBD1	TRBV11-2	TGTGCCAGCAGCTTCTTTGGACAGGGTGAGCCCCTCCACTTT	CASSFFGQGEPLHF
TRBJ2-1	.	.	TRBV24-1	TGTGCCACCAGTGATTTGACCCGGGATTACAATGAGCAGTTCTTC	CATSDLTRDYNEQFF
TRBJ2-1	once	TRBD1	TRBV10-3	TGTGCCATCAGTGATTGGGGACAGGGCGATGAGCAGTTCTTC	CAISDWGQGDEQFF
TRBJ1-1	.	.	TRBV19	TGTGCCAGTATGTCCTCTGAAGCTTTCTTT	CASMSSEAFF
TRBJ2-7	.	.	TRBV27	TGTGCCAGCAGTTTGACACCCACCTACGAGCAGTACTTC	CASSLTPTYEQYF
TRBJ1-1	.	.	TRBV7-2	TGTGCCAGCAGCTCAAACAACATCCAAATGAACACTGAAGCTTTCTTT	CASSSNNIQMNTEAFF
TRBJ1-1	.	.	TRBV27	TGTGCCAGCAGTTCAGCCCGGACTCCCCTGGCGGCTTTCTTT	CASSSARTPLAAFF
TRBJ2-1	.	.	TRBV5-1	TGCGCCAGCAGCTCTGGGCGGGACCCTAAGAATGAGCAGTTCTTC	CASSSGRDPKNEQFF
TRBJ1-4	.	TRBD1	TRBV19	TGTGCCAGTAGTGTACAGGGGGCAACTAATGAAAAACTGTTTTTT	CASSVQGATNEKLFF
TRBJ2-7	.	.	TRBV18	TGTGCCAGCTCACCCGCATCAGTCTCCTACGAGCAGTACTTC	CASSPASVSYEQYF
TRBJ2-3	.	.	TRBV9	TGTGCCAGCGACCTGGAGGGTAACACAGATACGCAGTATTTT	CASDLEGNTDTQYF
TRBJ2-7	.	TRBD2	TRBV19	TGTGCCAGTAGTATTCAGGCTAGCGGGACCTACGAGCAGTACTTC	CASSIQASGTYEQYF